What follows are 22 T cell receptor beta chains derived from one specimen sequenced in a study of T cell changes during pregnancy in multiple sclerosis. Repertoires were generated with immunoSEQ multiplex PCR, while TCRdb's copy carries only in-frame clones and drops some. The sample holds 85,000 to 100,000 clones, approximately 92% seen once. Specimen: peripheral blood, collected in the first trimester of pregnancy. The receptors were gathered from a female donor with multiple sclerosis, enrolled in a pregnancy study.

The chain links TRBV27 to TRBJ2-7; TRBD2 aligns across 8 bases. CDR3 length: 13 residues. CDR1 is MNHEY, CDR2 SMNVEV, per germline (reference sequence). V shed 10 bases and J 5 bases; nucleotides not matched to a gene: 10. CDR3 DNA sequence: TGTGCCACCCATCGGGCTAGCGGGCACGAGCAGTACTTC. Amino acids: CATHRASGHEQYF.

The chain has TRBV7-2 and TRBJ1-1, with D tentatively TRBD1 (6 bases). The germline V gene has CDR1 SGHTA and CDR2 FQGNSA. The V and J ends lost 2 bases and 10 bases respectively, with 17 bases between them. CDR3 length equals 14 residues. CDR3 amino acids: CASSLIAGAVGAFF. The CDR3 DNA is TGTGCCAGCAGCTTAATTGCGGGGGCTGTAGGAGCTTTCTTT.

CDR3 sequence reads: CASTNGGFDQPQHF. The CDR3 DNA follows: TGTGCCAGCACCAACGGGGGGTTCGATCAGCCCCAGCATTTT. J is TRBJ1-5 and V is TRBV6-6; tentatively, D is TRBD1 (5 bases). Trimming pared 7 bases from V and 5 bases from J, leaving 15 bases between. CDR3 length: 14 amino acids. Germline values: CDR1 MNHNY, CDR2 SVGAGI (reference sequence).

The chain recombines TRBV7-2 with TRBJ2-4; 7 nucleotides line up with TRBD2. The CDR3 consists of 17 residues. V was pared by 5 bases and J by 2 bases, with 12 bases of the junction left unmatched. Germline-derived CDR1 and CDR2 are SGHTA and FQGNSA. The CDR3, as DNA: TGTGCCAGCAGCATAATAGCGGGCGGGTATTCCAAAAACATTCAGTACTTC. Translating it yields CASSIIAGGYSKNIQYF.

A word on this clone: The junction shows a germline mismatch at one end, possibly a read error. V is TRBV6-1 and J is TRBJ2-5, with 8 bases fitting TRBD1. The germline CDR1 and CDR2 sequences are MNHNS and SASEGT. The CDR3 runs 15 residues. DNA of the CDR3: TGTGCCAGCAGGCCTACAGGGGGACCCCAACAGACCCAGTACTTC. It translates to CASRPTGGPQQTQYF.

The gene calls are TRBV28 and TRBJ1-1; TRBD1 matches at 9 bases. With V trimmed by 5 bases and J by 8 bases, 9 bases remained unmatched. The CDR3 is 14 residues long. Germline lookup yields CDR1 MDHEN and CDR2 SYDVKM. The chain's CDR3 is CASSPTGGRGEAFF. CDR3 sequence (DNA): TGTGCCAGCAGTCCAACAGGGGGCAGGGGGGAAGCTTTCTTT.

The chain combines TRBV28 with TRBJ2-7; a possible D gene is TRBD1 (6 bases). Germline V lookup: CDR1 MDHEN, CDR2 SYDVKM. CDR3 length: 14 amino acids. Between the trimmed V and J ends, which lost 3 bases and 2 bases, there was a span of 11 bases. CDR3 in DNA: TGTGCCAGCAGTTTCCTCGACAGGACCTACGAGCAGTACTTC. As protein: CASSFLDRTYEQYF.

The chain links TRBV29-1 to TRBJ2-6, with D possibly matching TRBD2 (7 bases). V lost 5 bases and J 0 bases, leaving 8 bases between the germline ends. CDR3 size: 14 residues. Germline V CDR1 and CDR2: SQVTM, ANQGSEA. The CDR3 reads CSVRGASGANVLTF. The CDR3 DNA is TGCAGCGTTCGGGGGGCCTCTGGGGCCAACGTCCTGACTTTC.

This clone has only a few counts. The chain has TRBV9 and TRBJ2-1, with D unclear. The CDR3 is 15 amino acids. Germline V gives CDR1 SGDLS, CDR2 YYNGEE. With 3 bases removed from V and 2 bases from J, the gap between germline ends came to 12 bases. The CDR3: CASSATPQPYNEQFF. CDR3 bases: TGTGCCAGCAGCGCGACTCCCCAGCCCTACAATGAGCAGTTCTTC.

The chain uses TRBV28 and TRBJ1-3; D not certain. V was shortened by 2 bases and J by 0 bases, with 14 bases between the two germline ends. CDR3 length: 17 amino acids. Germline CDR1 is MDHEN and CDR2 is SYDVKM. The chain's CDR3 is CASSLVRTPSSGNTIYF. For the CDR3, the DNA is TGTGCCAGCAGTTTAGTAAGGACTCCAAGCTCTGGAAACACCATATATTTT.

V usage is TRBV7-9 and J usage is TRBJ2-3; TRBD2 agrees at 7 bases. The CDR3 length is 16 residues. The germline gives CDR1 SEHNR, CDR2 FQNEAQ (reference sequence). V was clipped by 4 bases and J by 0 bases; unmatched bases: 7. The CDR3 coding sequence is TGTGCCAGCAGCTCACCGCTAGCGGCTAGCACAGATACGCAGTATTTT. Translation gives CASSSPLAASTDTQYF.

The chain combines TRBV7-3 with TRBJ2-2; D call uncertain. Trimming stripped 2 bases from V and 5 bases from J, with 15 bases between. Germline CDR1 SGHTA, CDR2 FQGTGA. The CDR3 loop spans 16 amino acids. The CDR3 nucleotides are TGTGCCAGCAGCTTACACTGGAGAGGCCGTACCGGGGAGCTGTTTTTT. It is translated as CASSLHWRGRTGELFF.

The chain recombines TRBV6-1 with TRBJ2-1; D may be TRBD2 (6 bases). In germline, CDR1 is MNHNS, CDR2 SASEGT. This CDR3 is built from 15 residues. The ends were cut back, 1 base at V and 1 base at J, with 8 bases in the middle. DNA for the CDR3: TGTGCCAGCAGTGAAGGGGACTTTTCCTACAATGAGCAGTTCTTC. It encodes CASSEGDFSYNEQFF.

The chain employs TRBV5-1 and TRBJ2-2; the D gene is possibly TRBD2 (5 bases). Trimming cost V 4 bases and J 4 bases, with 11 bases left between them. CDR3 length: 14 residues. The germline V gene encodes CDR1 SGHRS and CDR2 YFSETQ. The CDR3 sequence: CASSPQAVTGELFF. DNA of the CDR3: TGCGCCAGCAGCCCTCAAGCGGTCACCGGGGAGCTGTTTTTT.

The chain is built from TRBV6-6 and TRBJ1-2, with no clear D. The V end lost 6 bases, the J end lost 5 bases, and 4 bases lay between the germline ends. There are 10 residues in the CDR3. Looked up from germline, CDR1 is MNHNY and CDR2 is SVGAGI (reference sequence). The DNA of the CDR3 is TGTGCCAGCAGCCTATATGGCTACACCTTC. Encoded protein: CASSLYGYTF.

This chain uses TRBV15 with TRBJ1-1; 7 nucleotides line up with TRBD1. The length of the CDR3 is 14 residues. Germline V gene data show CDR1 as LNHNV and CDR2 as YYDKDF (reference sequence). With V trimmed by 5 bases and J by 6 bases, 9 bases remained unmatched. The chain's CDR3 is CATSGKTGSAEAFF. As DNA, the CDR3 is TGTGCCACCAGCGGAAAGACAGGGAGCGCTGAAGCTTTCTTT.

The V and J genes are TRBV7-9 and TRBJ1-4; tentative D call: TRBD1 (6 bases). Germline V gives CDR1 SEHNR, CDR2 FQNEAQ (reference sequence). V lost 5 bases and J lost 0, with 16 bases in between. The CDR3 totals 17 residues. The CDR3 DNA reads TGTGCCAGCAGCCGTTTACAGGGACCGGCAACTAATGAAAAACTGTTTTTT. Its translation is CASSRLQGPATNEKLFF.

This chain connects TRBV4-2 to TRBJ1-1; 7 positions agree with TRBD1. Germline V gives CDR1 LGHNA, CDR2 YNFKEQ. Germline trimming cut 4 bases from V and 0 bases from J; bases unmatched to any gene: 5. The length of the CDR3 is 15 residues. The CDR3 DNA reads TGTGCCAGCAGCCCGCGACAGGGCATGAACACTGAAGCTTTCTTT. Translation gives CASSPRQGMNTEAFF.

This chain connects TRBV9 to TRBJ2-1; 8 bases are a match to TRBD2. V trimming: 1 base; J trimming: 3 bases; junction bases outside the gene matches: 6. Germline CDR1 reads SGDLS; CDR2 reads YYNGEE. The CDR3 has 16 amino acids. The CDR3 sequence: CASSVLAGAYYNEQFF. CDR3 in DNA: TGTGCCAGCAGCGTACTAGCGGGTGCCTACTACAATGAGCAGTTCTTC. Full variable domain (remainder filled in from reference TRBV9 and TRBJ2-1): DSGVTQTPKHLITATGQRVTLRCSPRSGDLSVYWYQQSLDQGLQFLIQYYNGEERAKGNILERFSAQQFPDLHSELNLSSLELGDSALYFCASSVLAGAYYNEQFFGPGTRLTVL.

The V and J genes are TRBV6-4 and TRBJ2-7; D might be TRBD2 (7 bases). The germline V gene has CDR1 MRHNA and CDR2 SNTAGT. The CDR3 is made up of 16 amino acids. V dropped 5 bases and J dropped 2 bases, with 19 bases sitting between them. In DNA form, the CDR3 reads TGTGCCAGCAGTTGGTGGGGGCTAGCGGACCCCTACGAGCAGTACTTC. It translates to CASSWWGLADPYEQYF.

This clone was recorded once. The V call is TRBV7-8, the J call TRBJ1-4; TRBD1 is a possible D gene (6 bases). CDR1 and CDR2 from the germline V gene are SGHVS and FQNEAQ. This CDR3 is 20 amino acids long. V lost 1 base and J lost 5, with 26 bases in between. CDR3 amino acids: CASSLGDLGHSKRENEKLFF. The CDR3 nucleotides are TGTGCCAGCAGCTTAGGCGATTTGGGACACTCTAAGAGGGAGAATGAAAAACTGTTTTTT.

The genes are TRBV5-4 and TRBJ2-5; 10 bases line up with TRBD2. J gave up 5 bases and V 2 bases, and 6 bases lay outside the gene matches. Germline lookup yields CDR1 SGHNT and CDR2 YYREEE (reference sequence). This CDR3 comprises 15 residues. This CDR3 reads CASSFTAGGAETQYF. DNA of the CDR3: TGTGCCAGCAGCTTCACAGCGGGAGGGGCGGAGACCCAGTACTTC.